This TCR beta chain originates from a study of CD8+ T cells in alopecia areata. There are a few counts of this clone. Antigen specificity is unknown. Lesional scalp punch biopsies and peripheral blood were collected from alopecia areata patients. Investigators sorted PBMCs to obtain both CD4+ and CD8+ T cells. The CDR3 spans 15 residues. The V gene lost 5 bases and the J gene lost 8 bases, with 19 bases spanning the gap. Germline V gene sequence: CDR1 SGHTA, CDR2 FQGNSA. Study results and caveats: Tissue-resident alphabeta T cells belonging to normal skin likewise get sequenced within scalp specimens.

The authors extracted RNA and reverse transcribed it into cDNA as the sequencing template. The table came from immunoSEQ multiplex PCR; TCRdb's copy has only in-frame clones and leaves some out. The data show tens of thousands of clones, roughly 57% seen once. The chain employs TRBV7-2 and TRBJ2-1; D is undetermined. This TCR was sampled from a human donor with alopecia areata. This material consisted of CD8+ T cells sorted from blood, taken at week 0. This CDR3 reads CASSPGGIRRDEQFF. The CDR3 DNA reads TGTGCCAGCAGCCCGGGTGGGATAAGGCGAGATGAGCAGTTCTTC. Combining the CDR3 with reference TRBV7-2 and TRBJ2-1 gives the whole variable domain GAGVSQSPSNKVTEKGKDVELRCDPISGHTALYWYRQSLGQGLEFLIYFQGNSAPDKSGLPSDRFSAERTGGSVSTLTIQRTQQEDSAVYLCASSPGGIRRDEQFFGPGTRLTVL.